This section outlines one TCR beta chain sequence together with its context. Different DNA sequences within this sample yield the same CDR3. Several immunoSEQ 96-well plates shared each subset's DNA, each plate a replicate. The method was immunoSEQ multiplex PCR; TCRdb's version includes in-frame clones alone and lacks a portion of them. The sample lists approximately 2.3 million clones, 80% to 95% occurring once. Donors, healthy HIV-negative adults, lacked recent acute infections or vaccinations. Subsets obtained from CD4+ cells comprised CD45RA+ naive and CD45RA-negative memory cells. These data are taken from a study of shared clonotypes between healthy human individuals. Turning to the study itself: Used for every donor were three CD4 naive, three CD4 memory, two CD8 naive and one CD8 memory plate.

Germline-derived CDR1 and CDR2 are SGHRS and YFSETQ. V was clipped by 3 bases and J by 5 bases; unmatched bases: 4. The CDR3 length is 16 residues. V is TRBV5-1 and J is TRBJ2-3, with 15 bases matching TRBD2. What was sequenced was naive CD4+ T cells from PBMCs. Subset: CD45RA+ positively selected. This TCR was sampled from a man younger than 30 in good health. Some clones in this sample may be carry-over from other donors' samples. The CDR3 here is CASSSGLAGGLDTQYF. The DNA for the CDR3 is TGCGCCAGCAGCTCCGGACTAGCGGGAGGGTTAGATACGCAGTATTTT.